This paragraph covers one T cell receptor beta chain sequence. Its antigen is unidentified. Germline CDR1 is KGHSH and CDR2 is LQKENI. The length of the CDR3 is 14 residues. The J segment lost 9 bases and the V segment lost 3 bases, leaving 5 bases of the junction unmatched. Noted treatment: 19 received Ad26.COV2.S at low or high dose, single or two shots; about 5 received placebo; per-sample allocation not given. Sampling took place 63 days after the first vaccine or placebo injection. Adults aged 18-55 years in Boston included the donor. This entry is derived from a study of Ad26.COV2.S vaccination and SARS-CoV-2 variants. Turning to the study itself: Donor was assigned to the Ad26.COV2.S arm of trial COV1001. By the intramuscular route, Ad26.COV2.S was given once, or twice 56 days apart.

Sequencing used immunoSEQ multiplex PCR; TCRdb keeps in-frame clones, though not all of them. The table records about 240,000 clones, around 89% of them present only once. Study-wide points: Spike-specific TCR breadth was greater after Ad26.COV2.S than placebo.

The sequence derives from a person between 18 and 65 years old who received the Ad26.COV2.S COVID-19 vaccine or a placebo. Sequencing was performed on peripheral blood, taken in a trial of Ad26.COV2.S vaccine versus placebo. The V and J genes are TRBV18 and TRBJ1-6; 7 positions match TRBD1. The CDR3 region has the DNA TGTGCCAGCTCACCCCAGGGGGACGGTTCACCCCTCCACTTT. Translating it yields CASSPQGDGSPLHF.